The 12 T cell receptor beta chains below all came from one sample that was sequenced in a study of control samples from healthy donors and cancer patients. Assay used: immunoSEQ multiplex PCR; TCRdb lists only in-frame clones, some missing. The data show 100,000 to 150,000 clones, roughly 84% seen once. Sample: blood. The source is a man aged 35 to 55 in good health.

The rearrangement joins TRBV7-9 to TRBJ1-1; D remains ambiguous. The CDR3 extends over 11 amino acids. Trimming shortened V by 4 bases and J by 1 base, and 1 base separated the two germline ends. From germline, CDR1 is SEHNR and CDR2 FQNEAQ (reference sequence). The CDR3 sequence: CASSSNTEAFF. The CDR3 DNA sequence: TGTGCCAGCAGCTCGAACACTGAAGCTTTCTTT. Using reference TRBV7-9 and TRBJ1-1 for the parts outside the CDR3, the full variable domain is DTGVSQNPRHKITKRGQNVTFRCDPISEHNRLYWYRQTLGQGPEFLTYFQNEAQLEKSRLLSDRFSAERPKGSFSTLEIQRTEQGDSAMYLCASSSNTEAFFGQGTRLTVV.

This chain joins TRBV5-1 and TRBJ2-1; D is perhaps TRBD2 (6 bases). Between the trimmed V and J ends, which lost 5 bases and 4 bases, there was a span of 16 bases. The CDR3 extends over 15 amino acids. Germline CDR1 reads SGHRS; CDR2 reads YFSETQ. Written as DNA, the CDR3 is TGCGCCAGCAGTCCGGGAGAGGGCGTTTACAATGAGCAGTTCTTC. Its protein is CASSPGEGVYNEQFF.

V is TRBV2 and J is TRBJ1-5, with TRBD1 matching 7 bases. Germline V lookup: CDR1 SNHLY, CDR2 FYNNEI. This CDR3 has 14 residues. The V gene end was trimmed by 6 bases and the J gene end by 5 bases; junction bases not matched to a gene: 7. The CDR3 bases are TGTGCCAGCAGGGAGGAGACAGGGCATCAGCCCCAGCATTTT. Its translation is CASREETGHQPQHF. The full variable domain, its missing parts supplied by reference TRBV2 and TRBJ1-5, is EPEVTQTPSHQVTQMGQEVILRCVPISNHLYFYWYRQILGQKVEFLVSFYNNEISEKSEIFDDQFSVERPDGSNFTLKIRSTKLEDSAMYFCASREETGHQPQHFGDGTRLSIL.

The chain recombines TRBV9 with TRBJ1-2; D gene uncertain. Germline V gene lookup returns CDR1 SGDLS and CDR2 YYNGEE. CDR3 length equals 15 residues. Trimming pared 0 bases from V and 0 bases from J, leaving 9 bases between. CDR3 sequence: CASSVEARANYGYTF. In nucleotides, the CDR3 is TGTGCCAGCAGCGTAGAGGCCAGAGCTAACTATGGCTACACCTTC.

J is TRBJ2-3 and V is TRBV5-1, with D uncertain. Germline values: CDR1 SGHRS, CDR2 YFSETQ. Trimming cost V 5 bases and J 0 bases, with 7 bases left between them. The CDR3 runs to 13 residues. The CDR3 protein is CASREASTDTQYF. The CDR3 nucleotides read TGCGCCAGCAGAGAGGCTAGCACAGATACGCAGTATTTT.

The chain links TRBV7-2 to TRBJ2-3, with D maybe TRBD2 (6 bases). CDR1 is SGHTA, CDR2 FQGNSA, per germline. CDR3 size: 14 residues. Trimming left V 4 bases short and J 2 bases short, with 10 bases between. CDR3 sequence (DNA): TGTGCCAGCAGCTCGGACTATTACACAGATACGCAGTATTTT. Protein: CASSSDYYTDTQYF.

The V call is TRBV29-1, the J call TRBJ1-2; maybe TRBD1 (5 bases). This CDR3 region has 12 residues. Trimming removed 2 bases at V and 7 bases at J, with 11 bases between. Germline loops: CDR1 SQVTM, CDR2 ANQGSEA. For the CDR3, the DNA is TGCAGCGTTGAACAGGGAGGAGGTGGCTACACCTTC. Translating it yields CSVEQGGGGYTF.

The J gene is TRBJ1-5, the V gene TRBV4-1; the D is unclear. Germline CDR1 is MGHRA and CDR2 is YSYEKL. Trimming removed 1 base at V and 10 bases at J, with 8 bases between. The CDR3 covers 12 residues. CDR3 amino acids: CASSQVGGPQHF. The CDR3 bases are TGCGCCAGCAGCCAAGTGGGAGGCCCCCAGCATTTT.

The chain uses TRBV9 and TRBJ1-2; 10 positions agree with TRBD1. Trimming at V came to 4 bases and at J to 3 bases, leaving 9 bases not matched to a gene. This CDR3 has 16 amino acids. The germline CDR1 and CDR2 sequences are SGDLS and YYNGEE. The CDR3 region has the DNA TGTGCCAGCAGCCCTAGACAGGGGGCGGTTCACTATGGCTACACCTTC. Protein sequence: CASSPRQGAVHYGYTF.

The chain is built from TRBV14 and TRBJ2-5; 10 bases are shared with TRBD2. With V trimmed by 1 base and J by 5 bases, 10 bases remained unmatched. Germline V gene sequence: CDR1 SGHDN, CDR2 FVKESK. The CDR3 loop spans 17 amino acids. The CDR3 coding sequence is TGTGCCAGCAGCCAAGGTAGAAGCGGGGGGGCTCGGGAGACCCAGTACTTC. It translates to CASSQGRSGGARETQYF.

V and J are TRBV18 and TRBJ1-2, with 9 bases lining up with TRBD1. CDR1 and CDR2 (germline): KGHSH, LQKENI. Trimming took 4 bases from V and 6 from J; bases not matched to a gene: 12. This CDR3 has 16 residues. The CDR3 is CASSRNEKQGANGYTF. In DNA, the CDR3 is TGTGCCAGCTCACGTAACGAGAAACAGGGGGCAAATGGCTACACCTTC.

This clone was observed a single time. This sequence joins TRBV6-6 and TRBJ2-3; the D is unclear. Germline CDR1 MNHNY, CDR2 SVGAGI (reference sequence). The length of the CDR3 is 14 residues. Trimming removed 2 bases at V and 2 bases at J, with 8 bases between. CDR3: CASSYLRPTDTQYF. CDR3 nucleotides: TGTGCCAGCAGTTACCTCCGTCCCACAGATACGCAGTATTTT.